The clone carrying this TCR beta chain was recorded at least ten times. Its antigen remains unknown. The data originate from a study of T-cell reconstitution after alpha-beta-depleted transplantation in children. Study-wide points: T-cell counts and diversity at one year following transplant were attributed mainly to newly produced T cells. It was surviving recipient T cells and thymic progenitors that gave some patients high TCRbeta diversity at day 60. Expanded graft clones, several hundred of them, were reportedly the source of alpha-beta T cells about two months after transplant.

The CDR3 consists of 15 residues. V shed 2 bases, J shed 6 bases, and the junction held 9 bases outside the gene matches. TCRbeta library construction was performed incorporating unique molecular identifiers. TCRdb reprocessed the PCR reads with MiXCR, giving one entry per CDR3 protein. The repertoire has some 200,000 distinct CDR3 sequences, 5.5% to 7% of them found once; the top ten carry 4.5% to 6.5%. The sequence was collected from a boy aged 2 to 10 with acute lymphoblastic leukemia, due to receive a stem cell transplant. The input for sequencing was PBMCs, taken before TCRalphabeta/CD19-depleted stem cell transplant. This chain joins TRBV12-3 or TRBV12-4 and TRBJ1-2; 7 bases match TRBD1. Here the CDR3 DNA reads TGTGCCAGCAGTTTACCCCTGACAGGGTTCAATGGCTACACCTTC. This codes for CASSLPLTGFNGYTF.